This T cell receptor (beta chain) stems from a study of T cells in Graves' hyperthyroidism and ophthalmopathy. Broader study findings: A 13 V-J signature model discriminated ophthalmopathy versus stable hyperthyroidism. In the blood, most expanded thyroid clonotypes above 0.001 appeared as well.

An absence of ophthalmopathy progression within 18 months meant stable Graves' hyperthyroidism. Clinical symptoms, serum thyroxine and TRAb, thyroid ultrasound and orbital computed tomography were used for the diagnoses. This clonotype was found many times. The antigen is unknown. Amplification yielded TCR beta CDR3 regions, with RNA transcripts as the source. The HTBI set primed first-round TCR CDR3 RT-PCR. Each CDR3 protein is one row after TCRdb ran MiXCR on the multiplex PCR reads. The sample contains 500,000 to 600,000 distinct CDR3 sequences, about half of which appear only once. This TCR was recovered from a young woman with Graves' hyperthyroidism. Source material: peripheral blood or thyroid tissue (not recorded which).

The CDR3 is CASSLGGLGSGANVLTF. CDR3 bases: TGTGCCAGCAGCTTAGGGGGTTTGGGGTCTGGGGCCAACGTCCTGACTTTC. The chain has TRBV7-9 and TRBJ2-6; D call uncertain. The CDR3 sequence is 17 residues long. CDR1 and CDR2 from the germline V gene are SEHNR and FQNEAQ (reference sequence). The germline V and J ends were trimmed by 1 base and 1 base, with 11 bases remaining between them.